This TCR beta chain came from a study of blood T cell repertoires in COVID-19. Points on this clone: Other DNA sequences in the sample encode the same CDR3.

The data were produced by immunoSEQ multiplex PCR, yet TCRdb's version contains in-frame clones alone and is incomplete. The table records some 160,000 clones, 70% to 90% of them present only once. The CDR3 sequence is 14 residues long. V gave up 1 base and J gave up 2 bases, with 9 bases separating them. The V gene's germline CDR1 is LNHDA and CDR2 SQIVND (reference sequence). Input material: peripheral blood. The chain joins TRBV19 to TRBJ2-7, with no clear D. The clonotype originates from a man aged 50 to 59 who had recovered from COVID-19. CDR3 sequence: CASSIGTGPYEQYF. CDR3 coding DNA: TGTGCCAGTAGTATAGGCACCGGTCCCTACGAGCAGTACTTC.